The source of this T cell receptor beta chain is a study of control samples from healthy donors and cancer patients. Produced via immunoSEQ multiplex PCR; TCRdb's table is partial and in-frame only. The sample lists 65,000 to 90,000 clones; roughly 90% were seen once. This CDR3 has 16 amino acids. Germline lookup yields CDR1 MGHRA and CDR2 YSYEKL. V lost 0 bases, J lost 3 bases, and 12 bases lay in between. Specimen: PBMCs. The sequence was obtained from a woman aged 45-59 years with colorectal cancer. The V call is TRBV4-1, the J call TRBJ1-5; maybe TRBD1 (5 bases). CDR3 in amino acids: CASSQEGGGVNQPQHF. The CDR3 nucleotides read TGCGCCAGCAGCCAAGAGGGGGGAGGGGTCAATCAGCCCCAGCATTTT.